Listed below are T cell receptor beta chains from one sample, sequenced in a study of OX40 agonist ivuxolimab in advanced cancers. Measured with immunoSEQ multiplex PCR; TCRdb has only the in-frame clones, and not every one. The sample comprises tens of thousands of clones, 80% to 90% of which are singletons, and about a sixth rests with the top ten. The source was CD4+ or CD8+ T cells sorted from blood, collected in a trial of the OX40 agonist ivuxolimab. Receptors originate from an adult with an advanced solid tumor such as melanoma, head and neck, liver or kidney cancer. Both conserved end residues are part of each CDR3. The D gene is left open where the match is weak. Rows give clone size only sometimes, using once, few, many, or a class for an expanded clone.

TRBV5-6	-	TRBJ2-3	-	TGTGCCAGCAGCTTGGCCGGGGCAGGGGCAGGAGCAGATACGCAGTATTTT	CASSLAGAGAGADTQYF
TRBV5-4	-	TRBJ2-7	once	TGTGCCAGCAGCCTAGGGCGCGGTATCCTTAATTACGAGCAGTACTTC	CASSLGRGILNYEQYF
TRBV18	TRBD2	TRBJ2-3	-	TGTGCCAGCCCTTCACCGTCCGGAGCGGGAGGGGGCACAGATACGCAGTATTTT	CASPSPSGAGGGTDTQYF
TRBV5-1	-	TRBJ1-2	-	TGCGCCAGCAGCTTGAGAGGTAACTATGGCTACACCTTC	CASSLRGNYGYTF
TRBV29-1	TRBD2	TRBJ2-7	-	TGCAGCGTTGCGACTAGCGGGAGTTACGAGCAGTACTTC	CSVATSGSYEQYF
TRBV4-2	TRBD1	TRBJ2-5	-	TGTGCCAGCAGCGTCGGGGACAGGGAGACTGAGACCCAGTACTTC	CASSVGDRETETQYF
TRBV11-3	TRBD2	TRBJ2-7	-	TGTGCCAGCAGCTTAGCCGCGGGAGGCTACGAGCAGTACTTC	CASSLAAGGYEQYF
TRBV19	TRBD1	TRBJ2-2	-	TGTGCCAGTAATGCCAGGGGGCTTAACACCGGGGAGCTGTTTTTT	CASNARGLNTGELFF
TRBV9	TRBD2	TRBJ2-7	-	TGTGCCAGCAGCTCAGGTGGGACTACTCTTAGCTCCTACGAGCAGTACTTC	CASSSGGTTLSSYEQYF
TRBV19	-	TRBJ1-6	-	TGTGCCAGTAATACCGACGGGGGCATACATAATTCACCCCTCCACTTT	CASNTDGGIHNSPLHF
TRBV5-4	TRBD1	TRBJ2-4	once	TGTGCCAGCAGTTTTACAGGGGGGAGGAACATTCAGTACTTC	CASSFTGGRNIQYF
TRBV5-1	-	TRBJ1-4	-	TGCGCCAGCAGCTTAAGTTTTGGGCAGGGGTACCCTGCAACTAATGAAAAACTGTTTTTT	CASSLSFGQGYPATNEKLFF
TRBV11-2	-	TRBJ2-7	-	TGTGCCAGCAGCTCTGACAGGCTGACCTACGAGCAGTACTTC	CASSSDRLTYEQYF
TRBV27	TRBD1	TRBJ1-2	-	TGTGCCAGCAGTCGGACAGGGAGCTATGGCTACACCTTC	CASSRTGSYGYTF
TRBV14	-	TRBJ1-2	-	TGTGCCAGCAGCCAAAGCCAGAGCTATGGCTACACCTTC	CASSQSQSYGYTF
TRBV29-1	-	TRBJ1-5	-	TGCAGCGCGGGGGAGAACAATCAGCCCCAGCATTTT	CSAGENNQPQHF
TRBV25-1	TRBD2	TRBJ2-2	-	TGTGCCAGCAGTGAGGACCTAGCGGGAGTCCCCGGGGAGCTGTTTTTT	CASSEDLAGVPGELFF
TRBV5-1	-	TRBJ2-3	few	TGCGCCAGCAGCACGGGGATCAGCACAGATACGCAGTATTTT	CASSTGISTDTQYF
TRBV19	TRBD2	TRBJ2-7	-	TGTGCCACCCAGGTGACTAGCGGGACCTACGAGCAGTACTTC	CATQVTSGTYEQYF
TRBV2	-	TRBJ2-7	-	TGTGCCAGCAGTGAAAGGGGTCAGAGTCAGGAGCAGTACTTC	CASSERGQSQEQYF
TRBV6-5	-	TRBJ1-4	-	TGTGCCAGCAGTTACTGGGGTCAGGGTACGGAAAAACTGTTTTTT	CASSYWGQGTEKLFF
TRBV25-1	-	TRBJ2-7	-	TGTGCCAGCAGATGGGGGGACTCCTACGAGCAGTACTTC	CASRWGDSYEQYF
TRBV6-5	TRBD1	TRBJ1-4	-	TGTGCCAGCACCAAAGGGGGCGGTAATGAAAAACTGTTTTTT	CASTKGGGNEKLFF
TRBV2	TRBD2	TRBJ2-1	-	TGTGCCAGCAGTCTTTTTAGCGGGAGCCAGTCCTACAATGAGCAGTTCTTC	CASSLFSGSQSYNEQFF
TRBV15	-	TRBJ2-5	-	TGTGCCACCAGCAGAGGTCGAGGCGGCCGTGGTCAGGAGACCCAGTACTTC	CATSRGRGGRGQETQYF
TRBV5-1	-	TRBJ2-4	-	TGCGCCAGCAGCTTGACGTCAACTCCATTCAAAAACATTCAGTACTTC	CASSLTSTPFKNIQYF
TRBV6-6	TRBD2	TRBJ2-2	-	TGTGCCAGCAGTTACATACTAGCGGGAGGCCCCGGGGAGCTGTTTTTT	CASSYILAGGPGELFF
TRBV7-6	TRBD2	TRBJ2-7	-	TGTGCCAGCAGCTTAGTGGGCGGGAGTCGATACGAGCAGTACTTC	CASSLVGGSRYEQYF
TRBV9	-	TRBJ2-7	-	TGTGCCAGCAGCGTAGGGACAACGCCCGCCTACGAGCAGTACTTC	CASSVGTTPAYEQYF
TRBV7-9	TRBD2	TRBJ2-5	once	TGTGCCAGCAGCCCTCCGGGACTACAAGAGACCCAGTACTTC	CASSPPGLQETQYF
TRBV10-1	TRBD2	TRBJ2-3	-	TGCGCCACCCTGACCAGCGGGATCTTTACAGATACGCAGTATTTT	CATLTSGIFTDTQYF
TRBV29-1	TRBD2	TRBJ2-2	-	TGCAGCGTTGATAGGGCTAGCGGGAGGAGCAGCACCGGGGAGCTGTTTTTT	CSVDRASGRSSTGELFF
TRBV2	TRBD2	TRBJ2-5	-	TGTGCCAGCAGTGACAGGACTAGCTTGGAGACCCAGTACTTC	CASSDRTSLETQYF
TRBV5-1	-	TRBJ2-7	-	TGCGCCAGCGCTGGGGGCCAGGGACCCATCTCCTACGAGCAGTACTTC	CASAGGQGPISYEQYF
TRBV5-6	TRBD1	TRBJ2-7	-	TGTGCCAGCAGCGCGGGACAGGGGCGAAGGAACTCTCACGAGCAGTACTTC	CASSAGQGRRNSHEQYF
TRBV19	TRBD2	TRBJ2-1	once	TGTGCCAGTAGTATACAAGGGACTAGCTCCTACAATGAGCAGTTCTTC	CASSIQGTSSYNEQFF
TRBV19	-	TRBJ1-1	-	TGTGCCAGTAGTATAGCGGCAGGGGCGTCCACTGAAGCTTTCTTT	CASSIAAGASTEAFF
TRBV11-2	TRBD2	TRBJ2-1	once	TGTGCCAGCAGCTTCTTAGCGGGACGAGGCAATGAGCAGTTCTTC	CASSFLAGRGNEQFF
TRBV2	-	TRBJ1-1	-	TGTGCCAGCAGTGATGAAGGGGGATACACTGAAGCTTTCTTT	CASSDEGGYTEAFF
TRBV15	-	TRBJ2-7	-	TGTGCCACCAGCAGACGGGACGGGGGTAACTCCTACGAGCAGTACTTC	CATSRRDGGNSYEQYF
TRBV28	-	TRBJ1-2	-	TGTGCCAGCAGTCTCGACAGTAACTATGGCTACACCTTC	CASSLDSNYGYTF
TRBV11-2	-	TRBJ1-4	-	TGTGCCAGCAGCCCGGGGACACTTGCAACTAATGAAAAACTGTTTTTT	CASSPGTLATNEKLFF
TRBV11-1	TRBD1	TRBJ2-7	-	TGTGCCAGCAGCTTATATATAGGACAGGGGGCGGACGAGCAGTACTTC	CASSLYIGQGADEQYF
TRBV7-9	-	TRBJ1-5	once	TGTGCCAGCAGCTTAAGGGGGTTTAGCAATCAGCCCCAGCATTTT	CASSLRGFSNQPQHF
TRBV6-6	-	TRBJ1-2	-	TGTGCCAGCAGTTCCTTACAGGGTAACTATGGCTACACCTTC	CASSSLQGNYGYTF
TRBV6-5	-	TRBJ1-4	-	TGTGCCAGCAAGGTCCACGCCCGCGGTGAAAAACTGTTTTTT	CASKVHARGEKLFF
TRBV5-1	-	TRBJ2-1	few	TGCGCCAGCAGCTTGTTCAACGGGGGATCAAATGAGCAGTTCTTC	CASSLFNGGSNEQFF
TRBV5-1	TRBD2	TRBJ2-2	-	TGCGCCAGCAGATTACTAGCGGGAGGTGACACCGGGGAGCTGTTTTTT	CASRLLAGGDTGELFF
TRBV25-1	-	TRBJ1-1	-	TGTGCCAGCAGTGAATGGAAACAGATTAAAGCTTTCTTT	CASSEWKQIKAFF
TRBV7-9	-	TRBJ1-2	few	TGTGCCAGCAGCTTAGTAGGGGGCTACACCTTC	CASSLVGGYTF
TRBV6-1	-	TRBJ1-5	-	TGTGCCAGCAGTGGTGCAAATAGCAATCAGCCCCAGCATTTT	CASSGANSNQPQHF
TRBV5-1	TRBD2	TRBJ2-3	once	TGCGCCAGCAGCCCGGGACTAGCGGGAGTAGATACGCAGTATTTT	CASSPGLAGVDTQYF
TRBV11-3	TRBD2	TRBJ2-7	-	TGTGCCAGTGGGACTAGCAACGAGCAGTACTTC	CASGTSNEQYF
TRBV4-2	TRBD2	TRBJ2-7	-	TGTGCCAGCAGCCAAGCGCTAGGACTAGCGGGAGGAGACGAGCAGTACTTC	CASSQALGLAGGDEQYF
TRBV7-6	-	TRBJ2-2	-	TGTGCCAGCAGCTTAGTCTTGGGCAGCGAGAACACCGGGGAGCTGTTTTTT	CASSLVLGSENTGELFF
TRBV28	-	TRBJ1-5	-	TGTGCCAGCAGTTTCGTGGGGTTTGGCAATCAGCCCCAGCATTTT	CASSFVGFGNQPQHF